What follows describes a single T cell receptor (beta chain). The method was immunoSEQ multiplex PCR; TCRdb's version includes in-frame clones alone and lacks a portion of them. The table lists some 59,000 clones, 60% to 80% of them singletons. This sample is drawn from a study of T cell clones after liver transplantation. The V end lost 1 base, the J end lost 3 bases, and 11 bases lay between the germline ends. The CDR3 runs 15 residues. CDR1 and CDR2 (germline): SGHAT, FQNNGV. The chain joins TRBV11-2 to TRBJ2-3; D not resolved. The sample was CD4+ T cells from blood, taken before liver transplant. The TCR was taken from a human donor who received a liver transplant. The CDR3 sequence is CASSLGVYSTDTQYF. CDR3 bases: TGTGCCAGCAGCTTAGGAGTATACAGTACAGATACGCAGTATTTT.